These 15 T cell receptor beta chains originate from one sample sequenced in a study of blood T cell repertoires in COVID-19. Profiled with immunoSEQ multiplex PCR; TCRdb holds only in-frame clones, not every one. The table has 150,000 to 200,000 clones, 80% to 90% seen once; the top ten hold 1.5% to 2%. Sequencing was performed on peripheral blood. The receptors stem from a young man who had recovered from COVID-19.

The CDR3 here is CASSPGRVNTEAFF. DNA for the CDR3: TGTGCCAGCAGCCCCGGGAGGGTGAACACTGAAGCTTTCTTT. The chain couples TRBV6-6 to TRBJ1-1; D is unresolved. Trimming cost V 6 bases and J 0 bases, with 11 bases left between them. The CDR3 runs 14 residues. Germline lookup yields CDR1 MNHNY and CDR2 SVGAGI (reference sequence).

This clone was observed a few times. CDR3 in amino acids: CASSDRTLAYEQYF. Written as DNA, the CDR3 is TGTGCCAGCAGTGACCGGACATTAGCCTACGAGCAGTACTTC. This chain connects TRBV25-1 to TRBJ2-7, with D possibly being TRBD1 (5 bases). Per germline, CDR1 MGHDK and CDR2 SYGVNS. The CDR3 spans 14 residues. Trimming shortened V by 3 bases and J by 2 bases, and 11 bases separated the two germline ends.

The gene calls are TRBV7-8 and TRBJ2-1; D ambiguous. CDR1 and CDR2 from the germline V gene are SGHVS and FQNEAQ. V was pared by 7 bases and J by 7 bases, with 14 bases between. CDR3 length: 13 residues. CDR3 amino acids: CASTVVGGNEQFF. The CDR3 DNA sequence: TGTGCCAGCACCGTGGTCGGTGGTAATGAGCAGTTCTTC.

The chain joins TRBV5-1 to TRBJ1-1; D is undetermined. This CDR3 spans 13 amino acids. Germline lookup yields CDR1 SGHRS and CDR2 YFSETQ. The V end was cut by 3 bases, the J end by 3 bases, with 9 bases between. CDR3 DNA: TGCGCCAGCAGCTCGAGGGAGGACACTGAAGCTTTCTTT. Residues: CASSSREDTEAFF.

The genes are TRBV18 and TRBJ1-4, with D maybe TRBD1 (5 bases). The germline V gene encodes CDR1 KGHSH and CDR2 LQKENI. The CDR3 is 15 residues long. V lost 0 bases to trimming and J lost 11 bases, with 16 bases between them. The CDR3, as DNA: TGTGCCAGCTCACCACCCACACAGCCGCCAGGGAAACTGTTTTTT. Translating gives CASSPPTQPPGKLFF.

The chain couples TRBV7-2 to TRBJ1-1, with TRBD1 matching 8 bases. Looked up from germline, CDR1 is SGHTA and CDR2 is FQGNSA. The V and J ends lost 7 bases and 3 bases, in that order; junction bases with no gene match: 7. The CDR3 has 14 amino acids. The CDR3 bases are TGTGCCAGCAACCACGGACAGGGCTACACTGAAGCTTTCTTT. Translated, it gives CASNHGQGYTEAFF.

This chain links TRBV12-2 with TRBJ2-5; no check of the table's D call, TRBD2, against the DNA was made. TRBV12-2 is listed as a pseudogene. This CDR3 spans 16 amino acids. The DNA for the CDR3 is TGTGCAAGTCGCTTGTCGACTAGCGGAGAGAGAGAGACCCAGTACTTC. This encodes CASRLSTSGERETQYF.

J is TRBJ2-2 and V is TRBV28; D is perhaps TRBD1 (6 bases). CDR3 length: 15 amino acids. CDR1 is MDHEN, CDR2 SYDVKM, per germline. Trimming pared 2 bases from V and 1 base from J, leaving 8 bases between. The chain's CDR3 is CASSLPGQNTGELFF. The CDR3 nucleotides read TGTGCCAGCAGTTTACCGGGACAGAACACCGGGGAGCTGTTTTTT.

This chain joins TRBV4-3 and TRBJ1-3, with D perhaps TRBD1 (5 bases). Germline V gene data show CDR1 as LGHNA and CDR2 as YSLEER. This CDR3 has 17 amino acids. Trimming removed 2 bases at V and 1 base at J, with 15 bases between. CDR3 nucleotide sequence: TGCGCCAGCAGCCAAAATGCCCGGGGGTCGTCTGGAAACACCATATATTTT. It is translated as CASSQNARGSSGNTIYF.

The chain employs TRBV6-5 and TRBJ2-7; 7 positions match TRBD1. Germline V gene lookup returns CDR1 MNHEY and CDR2 SVGAGI. Trimming removed 6 bases from V and 5 bases from J; junction bases left unmatched: 10. This CDR3 is built from 14 residues. The CDR3 region is CASRSGQVRNEQYF. CDR3 nucleotides: TGTGCCAGCAGATCCGGACAGGTGAGGAACGAGCAGTACTTC.

Only one count was recorded for this clone. The rearrangement links TRBV10-3 to TRBJ2-3; D remains ambiguous. The germline V gene encodes CDR1 ENHRY and CDR2 SYGVKD. The V end lost 10 bases, the J end lost 4 bases, and 18 bases lay between the germline ends. This CDR3 comprises 14 residues. DNA for the CDR3: TGTGCCACCGCTAGACGCCCGCTGCCAGATACGCAGTATTTT. This translates into CATARRPLPDTQYF.

The chain joins TRBV28 to TRBJ2-1, with D uncertain. CDR1 and CDR2 (germline): MDHEN, SYDVKM. V lost 2 bases and J lost 8, with 7 bases in between. The CDR3 has 12 residues. CDR3: CASSLEAHEQFF. CDR3 nucleotide sequence: TGTGCCAGCAGTTTAGAGGCCCATGAGCAGTTCTTC. Looking up the rest from reference TRBV28 and TRBJ2-1 gives the full variable domain: DVKVTQSSRYLVKRTGEKVFLECVQDMDHENMFWYRQDPGLGLRLIYFSYDVKMKEKGDIPEGYSVSREKKERFSLILESASTNQTSMYLCASSLEAHEQFFGPGTRLTVL.

CDR3 in amino acids: CASSTVYNEQFF. The CDR3 DNA is TGTGCCAGCAGCACAGTCTACAATGAGCAGTTCTTC. The chain links TRBV6-2 or TRBV6-3 to TRBJ2-1; D is unclear. V lost 6 bases and J lost 3, with 6 bases in between. The CDR3 consists of 12 residues. Per germline, CDR1 MNHEY and CDR2 SVGEGT.

The chain combines TRBV24-1 with TRBJ2-3; 9 positions agree with TRBD1. V dropped 0 bases and J dropped 3; count of bases not matched to a gene: 6. Germline CDR1 reads KGHDR; CDR2 reads SFDVKD. This CDR3 region has 17 residues. This CDR3 is CATSDLRPGQGTDTQYF. In DNA form, the CDR3 reads TGTGCCACCAGTGATTTGCGTCCGGGACAGGGTACAGATACGCAGTATTTT.

The genes are TRBV4-1 and TRBJ1-5; D is unresolved. Germline-derived CDR1 and CDR2 are MGHRA and YSYEKL. Trimming left V 1 base short and J 3 bases short, with 10 bases between. The CDR3 consists of 15 residues. CDR3 DNA sequence: TGCGCCAGCAGCCAAGTTCCGACAAACAATCAGCCCCAGCATTTT. Amino acids: CASSQVPTNNQPQHF.